The rows below give T cell receptor beta chains drawn from one sample of a study of T cell responses to AZD1222 COVID-19 vaccine. Sequencing was performed with immunoSEQ multiplex PCR; in TCRdb, only in-frame clones are kept and a portion is missing. This sample has 110,000 to 150,000 clones, with roughly 91% found just once. Sequenced here: peripheral blood, sampled on day 0 of AZD1222 vaccination. These TCRs come from an adult in good health. The CDR3 runs from the conserved cysteine through the conserved F or W. The order of the fields is J gene, V gene, CDR3 protein.

J gene: TRBJ1-2
V gene: TRBV4-1
CDR3 protein: CASSQVWGNYGYTF

J gene: TRBJ2-3
V gene: TRBV29-1
CDR3 protein: CSVDAFRGGPIHTDTQYF

J gene: TRBJ2-7
V gene: TRBV4-3
CDR3 protein: CASSQVLAGGPYEQYF

J gene: TRBJ1-2
V gene: TRBV30
CDR3 protein: CAWSVPPSSYGYTF

J gene: TRBJ2-7
V gene: TRBV28
CDR3 protein: CASSLPDFLSYEQYF

J gene: TRBJ1-5
V gene: TRBV4-2
CDR3 protein: CASSAPLRGSNQPQHF

J gene: TRBJ1-1
V gene: TRBV29-1
CDR3 protein: CSVEEGREAFF

J gene: TRBJ2-3
V gene: TRBV6-1
CDR3 protein: CASSASRGEFRDTQYF

J gene: TRBJ2-4
V gene: TRBV7-6
CDR3 protein: CASSPGLTPRAKNIQYF

J gene: TRBJ2-1
V gene: TRBV7-9
CDR3 protein: CASSFVGSYNEQFF

J gene: TRBJ1-2
V gene: TRBV27
CDR3 protein: CASSLSFPGSYDGYTF

J gene: TRBJ1-1
V gene: TRBV11-3
CDR3 protein: CASSPRRRPWGTEAFF

J gene: TRBJ2-5
V gene: TRBV7-3
CDR3 protein: CASSLNSGNQETQYF

J gene: TRBJ2-3
V gene: TRBV24-1
CDR3 protein: CATSDFRLAGAVDTQYF

J gene: TRBJ1-2
V gene: TRBV7-8
CDR3 protein: CASTPVVHPSGYTF

J gene: TRBJ2-5
V gene: TRBV18
CDR3 protein: CASSPPGETQYF

J gene: TRBJ2-3
V gene: TRBV30
CDR3 protein: CAWSAGPDTQYF

J gene: TRBJ2-7
V gene: TRBV4-1
CDR3 protein: CASSQRVWGYEQYF

J gene: TRBJ2-7
V gene: TRBV10-3
CDR3 protein: CAISGNYEQYF

J gene: TRBJ1-2
V gene: TRBV28
CDR3 protein: CASRGTGYGYTF

J gene: TRBJ1-1
V gene: TRBV7-4
CDR3 protein: CASSLGGQGNTEAFF

J gene: TRBJ2-5
V gene: TRBV3-1/TRBV3-2
CDR3 protein: CASSQRLAGQGETQYF

J gene: TRBJ2-7
V gene: TRBV5-5
CDR3 protein: CASSSSRASPYEQYF

J gene: TRBJ2-7
V gene: TRBV20-1
CDR3 protein: CSASRREYEQYF

J gene: TRBJ2-6
V gene: TRBV4-2
CDR3 protein: CASSQENGANVLTF

J gene: TRBJ2-7
V gene: TRBV5-6
CDR3 protein: CASSPPGGVGEQYF

J gene: TRBJ1-4
V gene: TRBV5-4
CDR3 protein: CASSLHRTGAQEKLFF

J gene: TRBJ1-2
V gene: TRBV6-2/TRBV6-3
CDR3 protein: CASSYGVVSGYTF

J gene: TRBJ1-1
V gene: TRBV27
CDR3 protein: CASGDRGMNTEAFF

J gene: TRBJ1-6
V gene: TRBV4-1
CDR3 protein: CASSQDSGQGRNSPLHF

J gene: TRBJ2-2
V gene: TRBV6-5
CDR3 protein: CASSYSAGARSGELFF

J gene: TRBJ1-5
V gene: TRBV28
CDR3 protein: CASRLGFRRHQPQHF

J gene: TRBJ2-5
V gene: TRBV2
CDR3 protein: CASMQWQVTYQETQYF

J gene: TRBJ1-2
V gene: TRBV4-1
CDR3 protein: CASSQDWDYGYTF

J gene: TRBJ1-6
V gene: TRBV5-6
CDR3 protein: CASSLDITAGSPLHF

J gene: TRBJ1-1
V gene: TRBV5-5
CDR3 protein: CASSRWAGDTEAFF

J gene: TRBJ2-1
V gene: TRBV5-1
CDR3 protein: CASSTQGEGEQFF

J gene: TRBJ1-1
V gene: TRBV7-6
CDR3 protein: CASSLDGTTEAFF

J gene: TRBJ2-2
V gene: TRBV7-8
CDR3 protein: CASSPTRAGTGYNTGELFF

J gene: TRBJ2-3
V gene: TRBV7-3
CDR3 protein: CASSVQGGTDTQYF

J gene: TRBJ1-6
V gene: TRBV5-1
CDR3 protein: CASSSLGQAGTLHF

J gene: TRBJ2-1
V gene: TRBV10-3
CDR3 protein: CATEKPSGGYNEQFF

J gene: TRBJ2-7
V gene: TRBV4-1
CDR3 protein: CASSQGIGRSYEQYF

J gene: TRBJ1-2
V gene: TRBV30
CDR3 protein: CAWSVPGGGYTF

J gene: TRBJ1-5
V gene: TRBV6-5
CDR3 protein: CASSYSVGFNQPQHF

J gene: TRBJ2-1
V gene: TRBV7-2
CDR3 protein: CASSFGGSRTGSQFF

J gene: TRBJ1-2
V gene: TRBV27
CDR3 protein: CASSFVSGVGYTF

J gene: TRBJ2-7
V gene: TRBV11-3
CDR3 protein: CASSLDPGGYEQYF

J gene: TRBJ1-2
V gene: TRBV24-1
CDR3 protein: CATSYRGEGYTF

J gene: TRBJ1-5
V gene: TRBV5-5
CDR3 protein: CASSLTVNQPQHF

J gene: TRBJ2-7
V gene: TRBV30
CDR3 protein: CAWSRQTGGEQYF

J gene: TRBJ1-4
V gene: TRBV7-9
CDR3 protein: CASSLVGGGRGEKLFF

J gene: TRBJ2-3
V gene: TRBV5-1
CDR3 protein: CASSSGSGLGTQYF

J gene: TRBJ2-3
V gene: TRBV10-2
CDR3 protein: CASRTGGTDTQYF

J gene: TRBJ2-7
V gene: TRBV7-8
CDR3 protein: CASSPDGDRLYEQYF

J gene: TRBJ2-5
V gene: TRBV6-5
CDR3 protein: CASSYSAGRETQYF

J gene: TRBJ1-4
V gene: TRBV20-1
CDR3 protein: CSASSVPSLFF

J gene: TRBJ2-2
V gene: TRBV7-2
CDR3 protein: CASSSTRRLASGELFF

J gene: TRBJ1-2
V gene: TRBV5-6
CDR3 protein: CASKIDPKTGPQDYGYTF

J gene: TRBJ2-2
V gene: TRBV6-5
CDR3 protein: CASSYALNTGELFF